This T cell receptor beta chain was identified in a study of T cell changes during pregnancy in multiple sclerosis. Germline V gene lookup returns CDR1 SQVTM and CDR2 ANQGSEA. J lost 7 bases, V lost 7 bases, and 12 bases had no gene match. CDR3 length: 13 residues. Clones were read by immunoSEQ multiplex PCR, and TCRdb kept only the in-frame ones, dropping some. The sample lists about 68,000 clones, about 91% occurring once. This chain joins TRBV29-1 and TRBJ1-2, with 7 bases fitting TRBD1. This sequence originates from a female donor with multiple sclerosis, enrolled in a pregnancy study. The source material was peripheral blood, sampled in the first trimester of pregnancy. CDR3 sequence: CSGGDSRFIGYTF. The CDR3, as DNA: TGCAGCGGGGGGGACAGTCGATTCATTGGCTACACCTTC.